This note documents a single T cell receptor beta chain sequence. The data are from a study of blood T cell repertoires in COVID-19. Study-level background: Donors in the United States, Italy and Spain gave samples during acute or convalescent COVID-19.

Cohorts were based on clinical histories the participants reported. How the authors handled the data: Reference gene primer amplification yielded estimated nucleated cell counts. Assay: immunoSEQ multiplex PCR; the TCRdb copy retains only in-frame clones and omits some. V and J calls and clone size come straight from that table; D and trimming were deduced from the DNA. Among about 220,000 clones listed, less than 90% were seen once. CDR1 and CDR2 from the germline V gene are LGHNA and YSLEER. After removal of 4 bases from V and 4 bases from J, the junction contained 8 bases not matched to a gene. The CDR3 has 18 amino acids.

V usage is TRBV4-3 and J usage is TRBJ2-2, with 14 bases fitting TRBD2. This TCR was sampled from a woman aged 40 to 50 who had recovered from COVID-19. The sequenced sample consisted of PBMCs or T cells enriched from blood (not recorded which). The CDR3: CASSLGTSGSVGTGELFF. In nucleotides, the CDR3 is TGCGCCAGCAGCCTCGGGACTAGCGGGAGCGTTGGCACCGGGGAGCTGTTTTTT.